This TCR beta chain was documented in a study of blood T cell repertoires in COVID-19. Two negative PCRs, clearance, or symptom resolution were required of recovered Cohort 3 donors. Per the germline V gene, CDR1 is MNHEY and CDR2 is SMNVEV (reference sequence). This CDR3 region has 13 residues. Clones were read by immunoSEQ multiplex PCR, and TCRdb kept only the in-frame ones, dropping some. The table shows 150,000 to 250,000 clones, with 82% occurring only once. Notes on this clone: Sequence at one end of the junction differs from germline and may be a read error.

The specimen was PBMCs or T cells enriched from blood (not recorded which). This chain uses TRBV27 with TRBJ2-7; TRBD1 aligns across 8 bases. The sequence derives from a man aged 40-49 years who had recovered from COVID-19. As DNA, the CDR3 is TGTGCCAGCGGTTTACAGGGGGCCTACGAGCAGTACTTC. Its translation: CASGLQGAYEQYF.